The 32 T cell receptor beta chains below all came from one sample that was sequenced in a study of blood T cell repertoires in COVID-19. Sequenced by immunoSEQ multiplex PCR; TCRdb stores in-frame clones only, minus some. The sample includes 95,000 to 150,000 clones, roughly 80% of them seen just once. The sample was peripheral blood. These receptor sequences come from a man in his fifties or sixties with acute or convalescent COVID-19.

This chain links TRBV11-2 with TRBJ1-6, with D possibly TRBD1 on 6 matching bases. CDR1 is SGHAT and CDR2 is FQNNGV in the germline V gene. Trimming took off 0 bases at V and 5 bases at J, with 11 bases between the two ends. This CDR3 spans 16 amino acids. CDR3: CASSLETGNNNSPLHF. CDR3 sequence (DNA): TGTGCCAGCAGCTTAGAAACAGGGAACAATAATTCACCCCTCCACTTT.

This chain connects TRBV27 to TRBJ2-2; 11 nucleotides agree with TRBD2. From germline, CDR1 is MNHEY and CDR2 SMNVEV (reference sequence). V lost 3 bases and J lost 5; bases outside the gene matches: 5. The CDR3 covers 16 residues. CDR3 coding DNA: TGTGCCAGCAGTTTGATAGCGGGGGGGCAAACCGGGGAGCTGTTTTTT. Translated: CASSLIAGGQTGELFF.

The chain employs TRBV24-1 and TRBJ1-2; 8 bases fit TRBD1. Germline V gene sequence: CDR1 KGHDR, CDR2 SFDVKD. The V and J ends lost 4 bases and 8 bases, in that order; junction bases with no gene match: 8. The CDR3 is 14 residues long. In DNA form, the CDR3 reads TGTGCCACCAGTGAACCCGACAGGGGTGGAGGCTACACCTTC. Translated: CATSEPDRGGGYTF.

The chain employs TRBV11-1 and TRBJ2-7; 12 nucleotides align to TRBD2. CDR3 size: 15 residues. CDR1 SGHAT and CDR2 FQDESV come from the germline V gene (reference sequence). With V trimmed by 5 bases and J by 7 bases, 9 bases remained unmatched. As DNA, the CDR3 is TGTGCCAGCAGCCCAATGACTAGCGGGAGTACGGAGCAGTACTTC. The encoded protein is CASSPMTSGSTEQYF.

The chain combines TRBV11-3 with TRBJ2-3, with 7 bases identical to TRBD1. This CDR3 region has 13 residues. The V gene end was trimmed by 8 bases and the J gene end by 2 bases; junction bases not matched to a gene: 4. The germline V gene encodes CDR1 SGHNT and CDR2 YENEEA. The CDR3 here is CASGDRVTDTQYF. The DNA for the CDR3 is TGTGCCAGCGGTGACAGGGTCACAGATACGCAGTATTTT.

The chain recombines TRBV7-3 with TRBJ2-4, with 13 bases fitting TRBD2. Looked up from germline, CDR1 is SGHTA and CDR2 is FQGTGA. Trimming took 2 bases from V and 8 from J; bases not matched to a gene: 0. This CDR3 comprises 14 residues. The CDR3 bases are TGTGCCAGCAGCTTAGGGACTAGCGGGGACATTCAGTACTTC. As protein: CASSLGTSGDIQYF.

The J gene is TRBJ1-1, the V gene TRBV5-1; no clear D. Trimming shortened V by 0 bases and J by 1 base, and 10 bases separated the two germline ends. The V gene's germline CDR1 is SGHRS and CDR2 YFSETQ. CDR3 length: 15 amino acids. The CDR3 loop is CASSLDLRPNTEAFF. In DNA form, the CDR3 reads TGCGCCAGCAGCTTGGATCTCAGGCCGAACACTGAAGCTTTCTTT.

This clone was recorded a few times. The gene calls are TRBV5-1 and TRBJ1-2, with D possibly being TRBD1 (5 bases). Germline V lookup: CDR1 SGHRS, CDR2 YFSETQ. The V end lost 3 bases, the J end lost 1 base, and 13 bases lay between the germline ends. This CDR3 has 15 amino acids. The CDR3 region is CASSWIPDSNYGYTF. The CDR3 nucleotides are TGCGCCAGCAGCTGGATCCCCGACAGTAACTATGGCTACACCTTC.

The gene calls are TRBV7-3 and TRBJ2-3; TRBD2 might be the D (6 bases). CDR1 SGHTA and CDR2 FQGTGA come from the germline V gene. This CDR3 region has 15 residues. V lost 8 bases to trimming and J lost 2 bases, with 17 bases between them. The CDR3 protein is CASGAGAGSTDTQYF. In DNA, the CDR3 is TGTGCCAGCGGGGCCGGGGCGGGGTCCACAGATACGCAGTATTTT.

The CDR3 here is CASSFFGTSQETQYF. Here the CDR3 DNA reads TGTGCCAGCAGTTTCTTCGGGACTAGCCAAGAGACCCAGTACTTC. The rearrangement joins TRBV27 to TRBJ2-5, with 8 bases matching TRBD2. V lost 3 bases and J lost 1; bases outside the gene matches: 4. Per the germline V gene, CDR1 is MNHEY and CDR2 is SMNVEV (reference sequence). This CDR3 spans 15 amino acids.

The chain has TRBV7-3 and TRBJ1-2, with 7 bases fitting TRBD1. Germline V lookup: CDR1 SGHTA, CDR2 FQGTGA. This CDR3 contains 14 residues. After removal of 0 bases from V and 7 bases from J, the junction contained 5 bases not matched to a gene. The CDR3 is CASSLTGGKGGYTF. In DNA form, the CDR3 reads TGTGCCAGCAGCTTAACAGGGGGCAAAGGTGGCTACACCTTC.

The chain has TRBV5-1 and TRBJ1-3; no firm D call. The V end lost 2 bases, the J end lost 4 bases, and 10 bases lay between the germline ends. Germline CDR1 and CDR2: SGHRS and YFSETQ. CDR3 length equals 14 residues. The CDR3, as DNA: TGCGCCAGCAGCTTATCCGGGGAAGGAAACACCATATATTTT. Translated, it gives CASSLSGEGNTIYF.

The rearrangement joins TRBV5-5 to TRBJ1-2; possibly TRBD1 for D (5 bases). V lost 6 bases and J lost 4, with 16 bases in between. CDR3 length equals 14 residues. Germline V gene sequence: CDR1 SGHKS, CDR2 YYEKEE (reference sequence). CDR3 in amino acids: CASIGGAELYGYTF. CDR3 sequence (DNA): TGTGCCAGCATTGGAGGGGCAGAGCTCTATGGCTACACCTTC.

A word on this clone: The junction differs from germline at one of its ends, possibly a read error. The chain couples TRBV29-1 to TRBJ1-2, with a possible D match to TRBD1 (6 bases). Germline V CDR1 and CDR2: SQVTM, ANQGSEA. This CDR3 comprises 12 residues. The CDR3 DNA follows: TGCAGCGTCCTCCGGGACAACTCTGGCTACACCTTC. Translating it yields CSVLRDNSGYTF.

The chain recombines TRBV14 with TRBJ1-6; tentative D call: TRBD1 (6 bases). From germline, CDR1 is SGHDN and CDR2 FVKESK. V lost 3 bases and J lost 10, with 10 bases in between. This CDR3 spans 13 amino acids. CDR3: CASSHQGYSPLHF. The CDR3 bases are TGTGCCAGCAGCCACCAGGGGTACTCACCCCTCCACTTT.

This sequence joins TRBV11-3 and TRBJ2-2; 10 bases match TRBD2. CDR1 and CDR2 (germline): SGHNT, YENEEA. This CDR3 contains 17 residues. Germline trimming cut 3 bases from V and 5 bases from J; bases unmatched to any gene: 9. CDR3 in DNA: TGTGCCAGCAGCTTCTCAGCGGGGGGGAGGAAAACCGGGGAGCTGTTTTTT. Translation: CASSFSAGGRKTGELFF.

The V and J genes are TRBV5-1 and TRBJ1-2; the D gene is possibly TRBD1 (5 bases). The CDR3 length is 14 residues. The germline CDR1 and CDR2 sequences are SGHRS and YFSETQ. The V and J ends lost 4 bases and 4 bases respectively, with 14 bases between them. The CDR3 protein is CASSPAGVAYGYTF. The CDR3 bases are TGCGCCAGCAGCCCGGCGGGGGTGGCCTATGGCTACACCTTC.

The chain has TRBV19 and TRBJ1-4; TRBD1 aligns across 8 bases. Germline CDR1 reads LNHDA; CDR2 reads SQIVND (reference sequence). The CDR3 has 13 residues. J lost 5 bases, V lost 6 bases, and 2 bases had no gene match. In nucleotides, the CDR3 is TGTGCCAGTAGCCGGACAGGGAATGAAAAACTGTTTTTT. Translation: CASSRTGNEKLFF. The full variable domain, completed using reference TRBV19 and TRBJ1-4, is DGGITQSPKYLFRKEGQNVTLSCEQNLNHDAMYWYRQDPGQGLRLIYYSQIVNDFQKGDIAEGYSVSREKKESFPLTVTSAQKNPTAFYLCASSRTGNEKLFFGSGTQLSVL.

This clone was picked up a small number of times. The rearrangement joins TRBV10-3 to TRBJ1-1, with 8 bases identical to TRBD1. Trimming removed 2 bases from V and 5 bases from J; junction bases left unmatched: 7. CDR3 length equals 15 residues. Per germline, CDR1 ENHRY and CDR2 SYGVKD. CDR3 bases: TGTGCCATCAGTGAGATCCAGGACAGGGAAACTGAAGCTTTCTTT. Amino acid sequence: CAISEIQDRETEAFF.

This chain links TRBV30 with TRBJ2-2, with TRBD2 as a possible D gene (5 bases). V dropped 4 bases and J dropped 6 bases, with 15 bases sitting between them. Germline V gives CDR1 GTSNPN, CDR2 SVGIG (reference sequence). The CDR3 contains 14 residues. The CDR3 nucleotides are TGTGCCTGGACCTTAGGTGGGAGCTCCGGGGAGCTGTTTTTT. As protein: CAWTLGGSSGELFF. Looking up the rest from reference TRBV30 and TRBJ2-2 gives the full variable domain: SQTIHQWPATLVQPVGSPLSLECTVEGTSNPNLYWYRQAAGRGLQLLFYSVGIGQISSEVPQNLSASRPQDRQFILSSKKLLLSDSGFYLCAWTLGGSSGELFFGEGSRLTVL.

This clone showed up just a few times. The V call is TRBV2, the J call TRBJ1-5; the D gene is possibly TRBD1 (5 bases). Per germline, CDR1 SNHLY and CDR2 FYNNEI. Trimming removed 6 bases from V and 8 bases from J, with 20 bases in between. This CDR3 has 15 amino acids. CDR3 in DNA: TGTGCCAGCAGACCCCAGGGACTTCTCAAAGAGCCCCAGCATTTT. The encoded protein is CASRPQGLLKEPQHF.

The genes are TRBV9 and TRBJ2-3; D gene ambiguous. The CDR3 spans 13 residues. Per the germline V gene, CDR1 is SGDLS and CDR2 is YYNGEE. Deletions cut 2 bases from V and 4 bases from J, with 8 bases between. CDR3 amino acids: CASSVYYADTQYF. The CDR3 DNA reads TGTGCCAGCAGCGTTTACTACGCAGATACGCAGTATTTT.

The chain recombines TRBV5-6 with TRBJ1-2, with 7 bases lining up with TRBD1. V trimming: 4 bases; J trimming: 7 bases; junction bases outside the gene matches: 7. Germline V CDR1 and CDR2: SGHDT, YYEEEE. The CDR3 is 13 amino acids. CDR3 nucleotide sequence: TGTGCCAGCAGCGTGGACAGACAGGGTGGCTACACCTTC. It codes for CASSVDRQGGYTF. Using reference TRBV5-6 and TRBJ1-2 for the parts outside the CDR3, the full variable domain is DAGVTQSPTHLIKTRGQQVTLRCSPKSGHDTVSWYQQALGQGPQFIFQYYEEEERQRGNFPDRFSGHQFPNYSSELNVNALLLGDSALYLCASSVDRQGGYTFGSGTRLTVV.

This chain joins TRBV7-2 and TRBJ2-1; D may be TRBD2 (5 bases). Trimming cost V 5 bases and J 4 bases, with 18 bases left between them. The CDR3 runs to 16 residues. CDR1 and CDR2 (germline): SGHTA, FQGNSA. For the CDR3, the DNA is TGTGCCAGCAGCCCCACGGCGGGTCCGAGATACAATGAGCAGTTCTTC. It specifies CASSPTAGPRYNEQFF.

J is TRBJ2-3 and V is TRBV28, with 9 bases fitting TRBD1. The J segment lost 6 bases and the V segment lost 4 bases, leaving 11 bases of the junction unmatched. This CDR3 is built from 16 residues. CDR1 and CDR2 from the germline V gene are MDHEN and SYDVKM. The CDR3 DNA sequence: TGTGCCAGCAGTTCACCGGGAGACAGGGGGACGGATACGCAGTATTTT. Its protein is CASSSPGDRGTDTQYF.

This rearrangement joins TRBV19 to TRBJ1-2; D gene ambiguous. V lost 7 bases, J lost 1 base, and 10 bases lay in between. The V gene's germline CDR1 is LNHDA and CDR2 SQIVND (reference sequence). The CDR3 length is 13 residues. In nucleotides, the CDR3 is TGTGCCAGTACTACAGCCTTTAACTATGGCTACACCTTC. It is translated as CASTTAFNYGYTF.

The chain couples TRBV7-9 to TRBJ2-3; TRBD2 aligns across 9 bases. V shed 7 bases and J 2 bases; nucleotides not matched to a gene: 7. This CDR3 is 15 amino acids long. CDR1 SEHNR and CDR2 FQNEAQ come from the germline V gene (reference sequence). The chain's CDR3 is CASTPSGGTTDTQYF. DNA for the CDR3: TGTGCCAGCACCCCGAGCGGGGGGACCACAGATACGCAGTATTTT.

The V call is TRBV19, the J call TRBJ2-4; TRBD2 is a possible D gene (5 bases). Germline assignment: CDR1 LNHDA and CDR2 SQIVND (reference sequence). The CDR3 extends over 13 amino acids. The V gene lost 9 bases and the J gene lost 8 bases, with 17 bases spanning the gap. CDR3 sequence: CASRFGLEDIQYF. CDR3 in DNA: TGTGCCAGCCGCTTTGGGTTGGAGGACATTCAGTACTTC.

The V gene is TRBV25-1, the J gene TRBJ1-1; the D gene is possibly TRBD1 (5 bases). The CDR3 consists of 13 residues. Trimming shortened V by 3 bases and J by 0 bases, and 5 bases separated the two germline ends. Germline CDR1 MGHDK, CDR2 SYGVNS. The CDR3 reads CASSDRVNTEAFF. CDR3 nucleotides: TGTGCCAGCAGTGACAGGGTGAACACTGAAGCTTTCTTT. Filled out from reference TRBV25-1 and TRBJ1-1, the complete variable domain reads EADIYQTPRYLVIGTGKKITLECSQTMGHDKMYWYQQDPGMELHLIHYSYGVNSTEKGDLSSESTVSRIRTEHFPLTLESARPSHTSQYLCASSDRVNTEAFFGQGTRLTVV.

This chain links TRBV24-1 with TRBJ2-1; 9 bases are a match to TRBD2. In germline, CDR1 is KGHDR, CDR2 SFDVKD. The CDR3 extends over 20 amino acids. Germline trimming cut 5 bases from V and 6 bases from J; bases unmatched to any gene: 22. The CDR3 here is CATSASGFGVAGVVVNEQFF. CDR3 bases: TGTGCCACCAGTGCGTCGGGGTTTGGCGTAGCGGGAGTGGTGGTCAATGAGCAGTTCTTC.

The gene calls are TRBV5-8 and TRBJ2-6, with D possibly being TRBD2 (5 bases). V shed 0 bases and J shed 2 bases, with 9 bases lying between them. Germline CDR1 is SGHTS and CDR2 is YDEGEE. The CDR3 extends over 16 amino acids. The CDR3 DNA reads as TGTGCCAGCAGCTTGGATACGGGGACTGGGGCCAACGTCCTGACTTTC. Residues: CASSLDTGTGANVLTF.

This clone was counted once. The V and J genes are TRBV6-6 and TRBJ1-2, with D unclear. The V and J ends lost 7 bases and 4 bases respectively, with 10 bases between them. The CDR3 length is 12 residues. Germline loops: CDR1 MNHNY, CDR2 SVGAGI (reference sequence). The CDR3 protein is CASNPPGYGYTF. CDR3 in DNA: TGTGCCAGCAACCCCCCCGGCTATGGCTACACCTTC.